Shown below are 9 T cell receptor beta chains from a single sample sequenced in a study of cytomegalovirus exposure and HLA in healthy donors (dated by TCRdb to 2016 to 2017). Receptors were amplified or captured by the immunoSEQ multiplex PCR assay. For the multiplex PCR, a mixture combining 60 forward primers for TCR Vbeta segments and 13 reverse primers for TCR Jbeta segments was used. TCRdb took this table from immuneACCESS and kept in-frame rearrangements with V and J called. Such tables lack part of the clones; where checked against another copy, unresolved V genes explain under half of the gap, and the rest is unexplained. The sample table records approximately 120,000 clones; about 81% of these occur just once. The ten top clones hold around 1% of the sample. Sequencing used PBMCs. These receptor sequences come from a woman aged 25-40 years in good health and CMV-seronegative.

V gene TRBV21-1 combines with J gene TRBJ2-3; the tabulated D call, TRBD1, remains unverified against the DNA. TRBV21-1 is a pseudogene. The CDR3 contains 14 residues. The CDR3 region is CASSKAKSTDTQYF. The DNA for the CDR3 is TGTGCCAGCAGCAAAGCCAAAAGCACAGATACGCAGTATTTT.

This clone was seen a single time. This chain joins TRBV5-6 and TRBJ2-7; 7 bases align to TRBD1. The CDR3 has 12 amino acids. V lost 5 bases, J lost 5 bases, and 4 bases stayed unmatched. The germline gives CDR1 SGHDT, CDR2 YYEEEE. CDR3 DNA sequence: TGTGCCAGCAGTCCCCAGGGGGACGAGCAGTACTTC. This translates into CASSPQGDEQYF.

The chain is built from TRBV5-1 and TRBJ2-5; 7 bases match TRBD2. Trimming at V came to 4 bases and at J to 5 bases, leaving 5 bases not matched to a gene. The CDR3 runs 13 residues. Germline V CDR1 and CDR2: SGHRS, YFSETQ. As DNA, the CDR3 is TGCGCCAGCAGCCGGGGGGAAAAGGAGACCCAGTACTTC. This gives the protein CASSRGEKETQYF.

V is TRBV2 and J is TRBJ2-7, with a possible D match to TRBD2 (5 bases). The CDR3 is 15 residues long. Looked up from germline, CDR1 is SNHLY and CDR2 is FYNNEI. The ends were cut back, 2 bases at V and 3 bases at J, with 14 bases in the middle. CDR3 DNA sequence: TGTGCCAGCAGTGAAAGCGGTCCGCTTGACTACGAGCAGTACTTC. Translating it yields CASSESGPLDYEQYF.

The V gene is TRBV7-3, the J gene TRBJ2-1, with 7 bases aligning to TRBD2. CDR3 length: 16 residues. J was trimmed by 6 bases and V by 1 base; bases with no gene match: 9. The germline gives CDR1 SGHTA, CDR2 FQGTGA. Written as DNA, the CDR3 is TGTGCCAGCAGCTTAAAGGGGACCACGGGGGGCAATGAGCAGTTCTTC. It translates to CASSLKGTTGGNEQFF.

The chain recombines TRBV7-9 with TRBJ2-5; 12 bases agree with TRBD2. This CDR3 contains 16 residues. With V trimmed by 4 bases and J by 0 bases, 3 bases remained unmatched. The germline gives CDR1 SEHNR, CDR2 FQNEAQ (reference sequence). CDR3 sequence reads: CASSSTSGGYQETQYF. CDR3 coding DNA: TGTGCCAGCAGCTCGACTAGCGGGGGATACCAAGAGACCCAGTACTTC.

The V gene is TRBV18, the J gene TRBJ1-4, with 11 bases that match TRBD1. The CDR3 spans 16 residues. CDR1 is KGHSH, CDR2 LQKENI, per germline. Trimming took 2 bases from V and 5 from J; bases not matched to a gene: 4. The CDR3 nucleotides are TGTGCCAGCTCACCAGTACGGGACAGGGGGAATGAAAAACTGTTTTTT. This gives the protein CASSPVRDRGNEKLFF.

This clone was recorded only once. CDR3 sequence: CASSLTGTVGFYGYTF. In nucleotides, the CDR3 is TGCGCCAGCAGCTTGACCGGGACAGTGGGGTTCTATGGCTACACCTTC. V is TRBV5-1 and J is TRBJ1-2, with 7 bases matching TRBD1. Germline-derived CDR1 and CDR2 are SGHRS and YFSETQ. The J segment lost 4 bases and the V segment lost 1 base, leaving 10 bases of the junction unmatched. This CDR3 is 16 amino acids long.

The chain couples TRBV7-2 to TRBJ2-7; possible D gene TRBD1, 6 bases. In germline, CDR1 is SGHTA, CDR2 FQGNSA. The CDR3 consists of 13 residues. The V gene lost 4 bases and the J gene lost 3 bases, with 10 bases spanning the gap. CDR3 DNA sequence: TGTGCCAGCAGCTCTGGACAGAACTACGAGCAGTACTTC. Encoded protein: CASSSGQNYEQYF.